A selection of T cell receptor beta chains follows, all from one sample in a study of naive and memory T cell subsets. MiXCR, applied by TCRdb to the 5' RACE reads, yields one record per CDR3 protein. The sample holds over 45,000 distinct CDR3 sequences, 4.7% seen once. The receptors come from a female donor in good health. CDR3s include the opening cysteine and the closing phenylalanine or tryptophan. A D gene is named only where the DNA matches it firmly. Not all rows give a size; the values are once, few, many and, for expanded clones, a class.

CDR3nt	CDR3aa	d_gene	abundance	j_gene	v_gene
TGTGCCAGCAACTTCTTCCAGGTTTTTAATCGAGGCTATAGCAATCAGCCCCAGCATTTT	CASNFFQVFNRGYSNQPQHF	-	many	TRBJ1-5	TRBV28
TGTGCCAGCAGTTCGGGACTACGGGAGACCCAGTACTTC	CASSSGLRETQYF	TRBD2	many	TRBJ2-5	TRBV27
TGTGCCAGCAGCCGCCGGGCCTATAACACCGGGGAGCTGTTTTTT	CASSRRAYNTGELFF	-	many	TRBJ2-2	TRBV11-2
TGTGCCAGCAGTTACTCGATGGAGTACAATGAGCAGTTCTTC	CASSYSMEYNEQFF	-	many	TRBJ2-1	TRBV6-5
TGCAGCGTTGAAGTAACAGGGGGCATGAACACTGAAGCTTTCTTT	CSVEVTGGMNTEAFF	TRBD1	many	TRBJ1-1	TRBV29-1
TGCAGCGTTTCCGGGAGGGACACCGGGGAGCTGTTTTTT	CSVSGRDTGELFF	TRBD2	many	TRBJ2-2	TRBV29-1
TGTGCCAGCAGGGGACAGAGCAATCAGCCCCAGCATTTT	CASRGQSNQPQHF	TRBD1	many	TRBJ1-5	TRBV12-3/TRBV12-4
TGTGCCAGCAGCCTGGACAGGCGTTTTGAAGCTTTCTTT	CASSLDRRFEAFF	TRBD1	few	TRBJ1-1	TRBV3-1
TGTGCCAGCAGTTTCGATGCGGGCATCTCAGATACGCAGTATTTT	CASSFDAGISDTQYF	-	many	TRBJ2-3	TRBV28
TGTGCCAGCAGTCCGGGACAGGGGCCAGATACGCAGTATTTT	CASSPGQGPDTQYF	TRBD1	many	TRBJ2-3	TRBV6-4
TGTGCCAGCAGTTTGGCGGCAGGGTGGGTAAGCTACGAGCAGTACTTC	CASSLAAGWVSYEQYF	-	-	TRBJ2-7	TRBV28
TGCGCCAGCATGGACCGGGACAGGGGATACACTAATGAAAAACTGTTTTTT	CASMDRDRGYTNEKLFF	TRBD1	-	TRBJ1-4	TRBV5-1
TGTGCCAGCAGTTTTGGGGACTCTTCCTACGAGCAGTACTTC	CASSFGDSSYEQYF	-	many	TRBJ2-7	TRBV28
TGTGCTAGCAGCTTATATGGCCCCGCGGGAGTAAATGAGCAGTTCTTC	CASSLYGPAGVNEQFF	TRBD2	many	TRBJ2-1	TRBV7-7
TGTGCCACCAGTGAGCATAGACTAGCGGGAGCCCTAAATGAGCAGTTCTTC	CATSEHRLAGALNEQFF	TRBD2	many	TRBJ2-1	TRBV24-1
TGTGCCAGCAGTGCTACAGGGGGCTACTATGGCTACACCTTC	CASSATGGYYGYTF	TRBD1	many	TRBJ1-2	TRBV6-2/TRBV6-3
TGTGCCAGCAGTTTGTTAGCCATTTCCTACGAGCAGTACTTC	CASSLLAISYEQYF	-	many	TRBJ2-7	TRBV12-3/TRBV12-4
TGCGCCAGCAGCCGGGGGGACAGTCAATACGAGCAGTACTTC	CASSRGDSQYEQYF	-	few	TRBJ2-7	TRBV5-1
TGTGCCAGCAGAAGGACCAATCAGTTCTACACCTTC	CASRRTNQFYTF	-	many	TRBJ1-2	TRBV28
TGCGCCAGCAGCCAAGATAGCCAGGGCGGTGGCGACACCTTC	CASSQDSQGGGDTF	-	-	TRBJ1-2	TRBV4-1
TGCAGTGCTAGAGGGAGCGGGAGGTTCGGTGAGACCCAGTACTTC	CSARGSGRFGETQYF	TRBD2	many	TRBJ2-5	TRBV20-1
TGTGCCAGCAGTTCCGGACGGACTAGCGGAACCTTAGCCAAAAACATTCAGTACTTC	CASSSGRTSGTLAKNIQYF	TRBD2	many	TRBJ2-4	TRBV6-2/TRBV6-3
TGCAGCGTTGGGGGCGGCAATCAGCCCCAGCATTTT	CSVGGGNQPQHF	-	many	TRBJ1-5	TRBV29-1
TGTGCCAGCAGCCAAGACCCAAAAACCTACGAGCAGTACTTC	CASSQDPKTYEQYF	-	many	TRBJ2-7	TRBV3-1
TGTGCCAGCAGTTCTACCGGCGGGACAGGGGTAGGGTACGAGCAGTACTTC	CASSSTGGTGVGYEQYF	TRBD1	-	TRBJ2-7	TRBV6-6
TGTGCCAGCACTCAAGGAAGGGGAAACACCATATATTTT	CASTQGRGNTIYF	-	-	TRBJ1-3	TRBV28
TGCGCCAGCAGCCAGACAGGGGGCACTGAAGCTTTCTTT	CASSQTGGTEAFF	TRBD1	many	TRBJ1-1	TRBV10-1
TGTGCCAGCAGCCCTGGGACAGGGGGCAATCAGCCCCAGCATTTT	CASSPGTGGNQPQHF	TRBD1	-	TRBJ1-5	TRBV7-9
TGTGCCAGCAGCCCGGGACAGGGAGTCTACGAGCAGTACTTC	CASSPGQGVYEQYF	TRBD1	many	TRBJ2-7	TRBV7-9
TGCAGCGTTTTACTAGCGGAAGGCCAATCCTACGAGCAGTACTTC	CSVLLAEGQSYEQYF	TRBD2	once	TRBJ2-7	TRBV29-1
TGTGCCAGCAGCTTGTCTCGGGGAATCGGTAGTGAAAAACTGTTTTTT	CASSLSRGIGSEKLFF	-	many	TRBJ1-4	TRBV7-2
TGTGCCACGAGCTCTGGGGGACGGTATGGCTACACCTTC	CATSSGGRYGYTF	-	many	TRBJ1-2	TRBV21-1
TGTGCCAGCAGCCAAAGAGCGGGAGTTTGGCAAAACATTCAGTACTTC	CASSQRAGVWQNIQYF	TRBD2	few	TRBJ2-4	TRBV14
TGTGCGACCAGAGCGGGAGGGCCATACGAGCAGTACTTC	CATRAGGPYEQYF	TRBD2	-	TRBJ2-7	TRBV2
TGCGCCAGCAGCTTGCTAGGAGCCTACGAGCAGTACTTC	CASSLLGAYEQYF	-	many	TRBJ2-7	TRBV5-1
TGTGCCAGTAGTACAGGACTAGCGGGAGATGAGCAGTTCTTC	CASSTGLAGDEQFF	TRBD2	many	TRBJ2-1	TRBV19
TGTGCCAGCAGCTCAGGGACTAGCGTAACTGATGAGCAGTTCTTC	CASSSGTSVTDEQFF	TRBD2	few	TRBJ2-1	TRBV11-2
TGTGCCAGCAGCCCCTCTCTAGAGCAGTTCTTC	CASSPSLEQFF	-	many	TRBJ2-1	TRBV7-9
TGTGCCAGCAGCTTAGCGCTCGACCCGGGACTAGCGGGAGTAGATGGGTTCTTC	CASSLALDPGLAGVDGFF	TRBD2	few	TRBJ2-1	TRBV7-2
TGTGCCAGCAGTGAAATCGGACAGCTTACTCAGGGTGAGCAGTTCTTC	CASSEIGQLTQGEQFF	-	few	TRBJ2-1	TRBV2